This record looks at one TCR beta chain sequence and its context. Its cognate antigen has yet to be identified. The input lacks base qualities; no much larger clone sits a single base away. This specimen belongs to a study of human thymus T cells (dated by TCRdb to the early 2020s). Study-level background: The study described the TCR alpha and beta repertoires in under 10 infant thymus samples and a few matching peripheral blood samples. Donor ages ranging from roughly 6 to 250 days were recorded, and about six male and two female infants were included in the cohort.

The immunoSEQ multiplex PCR assay was used to amplify the TCRB and TCRAD loci from a standardized quantity of quality-controlled genomic DNA. Amplicons spanned the V(D)J region at a length sufficient to cover the CDR3 and identify V and J genes. Amplicon sequencing was performed on an Illumina platform through the commercial immunoSEQ service. In the paper's pipeline: Primer bias and sequencing errors were corrected as previously described, and TCRAD and TCRB definitions were based on the IMGT database. Analysis of the repertoires was done with immunoSEQ Analyzer 3.0 and VDJTools and included basic statistics, V/J segment usage, diversity estimates, rarefaction and pairwise overlap. Diversity was estimated using the Chao1, ChaoE, Efron-Thisted, Shannon and inverse Simpson indices, and was also estimated on datasets down-sampled to the size of the smallest sample. Repertoire overlap was assessed by strict matching of CDR3 nucleotide sequence, V gene and J gene, and clustering was done by Jaccard-based multidimensional scaling. As stored in TCRdb, this immuneACCESS dataset retains in-frame rearrangements with V and J assigned. A fraction of the clones does not appear; measured against another copy, unresolved V genes explain less than half of the discrepancy, and the remainder lacks a known reason. The V and J calls and clone size are taken from that table; D and trimming were inferred from the DNA. In this sample the table shows about 78,000 clones, roughly 96% of which occur a single time. The top ten clones comprise roughly 0.03% of the sample.

The thymus tissue came from surgical resects taken out during corrective cardiac surgery. Donors were immunologically healthy infants undergoing open corrective cardiac surgery for congenital heart defects in Finland. After being mechanically released from the tissue, thymocytes were kept at -70 degrees C in pellets of roughly 10-30 million cells. Genomic DNA was extracted from frozen cell pellets with a QIAsymphony instrument. What the work shows at the level of the full study, not this receptor alone: The related research reported highly overlapping thymic TCR repertoires among unrelated individuals. V and J gene segment usage appeared biased in both thymic and peripheral blood repertoires. On average, thymus samples yielded roughly 800,000 unique TCRB clonotypes, whereas blood samples yielded some 92,000.

The junction carries 11 bases between V and J, which are trimmed by 1 base and 6 bases respectively. The germline V gene gives CDR1 as SGHTA and CDR2 as FQGNSA. From cysteine to phenylalanine, the CDR3 is 14 amino acids long. Of all the DNA, just the CDR3 is kept, 42 bases in frame from base 1. The sequencing sample was made of thymus tissue. The chain was built from TRBV7-2 and TRBJ2-3; no confident D gene assignment can be made. The source is a boy in the first two years of life with a congenital heart defect but otherwise immunologically healthy. The CDR3 has the sequence CASSLVGSGDTQYF. The nucleotide sequence is given as TGTGCCAGCAGCTTAGTAGGGTCCGGGGATACGCAGTATTTT.